What follows describes a single T cell receptor beta chain. Its antigen is unidentified. The sample belongs to a study of T cell clonotyping in hematopoietic cell transplantation. General observations from the study: Few recipient clonotypes overlapped donors; over 95% were de novo at given depth. No sorting was done, leaving CD4 and CD8 contributions mixed. Graft donor and pretransplant recipient Inverse Simpson Index values predicted broader posttransplant TCR diversity. After transplant, recipient diversity fell while pathologically expanded clonotypes grew through day 180.

Data came from immunoSEQ multiplex PCR; TCRdb stores just in-frame clones and leaves some out. This repertoire shows about 16,000 clones, about 76% found once; its top ten account for about 9.3%. CDR1 and CDR2 from the germline V gene are SGHDN and FVKESK. The V and J ends lost 6 bases and 1 base, in that order; junction bases with no gene match: 0. The CDR3 totals 13 residues. The TCR was taken from an older woman in good health. Some clones in this sample may be carry-over from other donors' samples. This chain uses TRBV14 with TRBJ2-3; 8 nucleotides agree with TRBD2. The sequencing input was peripheral blood mononuclear cells. The CDR3 spells CASRLAGTDTQYF. CDR3 sequence (DNA): TGTGCCAGCAGACTAGCGGGCACAGATACGCAGTATTTT.